This section outlines one T cell receptor beta chain sequence together with its context. Its antigen remains unidentified. This sample was included in a study of cytomegalovirus exposure and HLA in healthy donors. Study conclusions and caveats: HLA restriction was apparent for most CMV-associated TCR beta chains in a later analysis. Cytomegalovirus-associated status was assigned to 150 to 200 TCR beta chains. Later, an analysis showed that TCR beta chains associated with HLA were more clonally expanded than others that were equally common.

The study ran its PCR with 60 Vbeta and 13 Jbeta primers. The method was immunoSEQ multiplex PCR; TCRdb's version includes in-frame clones alone and lacks a portion of them. The profile covers over 200,000 clones, with about 72% appearing a single time and around 4% taken by the ten largest. CDR1 and CDR2 (germline): SGHRS, YFSETQ. V lost 0 bases and J lost 5, with 11 bases in between. This CDR3 comprises 14 residues. The chain combines TRBV5-1 with TRBJ1-2; D uncertain. This TCR came from a male donor in good health and CMV-seronegative. The specimen was PBMCs. This chain's CDR3 is CASSLVAGSYGYTF. Here the CDR3 DNA reads TGCGCCAGCAGCTTGGTAGCGGGCTCATATGGCTACACCTTC.